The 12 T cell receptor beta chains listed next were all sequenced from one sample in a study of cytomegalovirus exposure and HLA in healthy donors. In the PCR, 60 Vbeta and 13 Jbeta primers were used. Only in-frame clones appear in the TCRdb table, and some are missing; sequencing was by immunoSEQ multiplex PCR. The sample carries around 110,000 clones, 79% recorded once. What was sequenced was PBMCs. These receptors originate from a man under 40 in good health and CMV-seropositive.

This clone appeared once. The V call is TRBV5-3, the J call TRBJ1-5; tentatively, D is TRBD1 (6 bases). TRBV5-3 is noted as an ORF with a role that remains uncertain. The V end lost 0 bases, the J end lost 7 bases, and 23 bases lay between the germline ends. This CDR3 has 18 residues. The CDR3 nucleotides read TGTGCCAGAAGCTTGGATGAACATTGGACAGCCCGCCTGCAGCCCCAGCATTTT. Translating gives CARSLDEHWTARLQPQHF.

CDR3 bases: TGTGCCAGCAGCTTACTTGCCCGGGAAAAACTGTTTTTT. It codes for CASSLLAREKLFF. The chain links TRBV11-2 to TRBJ1-4; D gene ambiguous. The germline V and J ends were trimmed by 2 bases and 8 bases, with 9 bases remaining between them. The CDR3 length is 13 residues. Germline assignment: CDR1 SGHAT and CDR2 FQNNGV.

CDR3 residues: CASSQGTGLAGPDTSTDTQYF. DNA for the CDR3: TGCGCCAGCAGCCAAGGAACAGGACTAGCGGGACCCGACACTAGCACAGATACGCAGTATTTT. This chain joins TRBV4-3 and TRBJ2-3, with 12 bases that match TRBD2. The CDR3 loop spans 21 amino acids. The J segment lost 0 bases and the V segment lost 1 base, leaving 14 bases of the junction unmatched. Germline V lookup: CDR1 LGHNA, CDR2 YSLEER.

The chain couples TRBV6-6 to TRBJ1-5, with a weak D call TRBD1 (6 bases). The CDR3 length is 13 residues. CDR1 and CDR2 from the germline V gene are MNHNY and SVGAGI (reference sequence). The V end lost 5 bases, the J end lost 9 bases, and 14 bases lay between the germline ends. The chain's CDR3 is CASSKKQGWPQHF. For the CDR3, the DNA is TGTGCCAGCAGTAAAAAACAGGGTTGGCCCCAGCATTTT.

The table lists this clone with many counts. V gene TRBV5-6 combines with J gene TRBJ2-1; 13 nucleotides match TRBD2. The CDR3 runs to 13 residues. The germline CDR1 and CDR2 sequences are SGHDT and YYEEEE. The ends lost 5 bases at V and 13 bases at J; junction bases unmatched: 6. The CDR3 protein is CASSVTSGRAQFF. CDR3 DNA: TGTGCCAGCAGTGTCACTAGCGGGAGGGCTCAGTTCTTC.

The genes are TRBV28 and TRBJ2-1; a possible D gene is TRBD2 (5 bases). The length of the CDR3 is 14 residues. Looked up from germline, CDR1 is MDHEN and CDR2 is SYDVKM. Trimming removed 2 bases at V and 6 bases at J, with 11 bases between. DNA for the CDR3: TGTGCCAGCAGTTTAGCTAGCTCCCTCAATGAGCAGTTCTTC. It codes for CASSLASSLNEQFF.

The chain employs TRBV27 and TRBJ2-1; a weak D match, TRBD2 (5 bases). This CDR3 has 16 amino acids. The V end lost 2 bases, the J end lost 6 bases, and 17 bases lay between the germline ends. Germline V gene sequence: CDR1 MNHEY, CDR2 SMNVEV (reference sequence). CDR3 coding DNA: TGTGCCAGCAGTTTACAGGCCCCTCGGGGAGCCAATGAGCAGTTCTTC. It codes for CASSLQAPRGANEQFF.

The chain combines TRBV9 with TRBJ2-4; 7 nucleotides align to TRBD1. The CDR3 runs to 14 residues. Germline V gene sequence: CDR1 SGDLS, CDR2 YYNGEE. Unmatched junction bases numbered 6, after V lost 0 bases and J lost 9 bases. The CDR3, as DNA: TGTGCCAGCAGCGTAGGGGGTACAGGGGCCATTCAGTACTTC. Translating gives CASSVGGTGAIQYF.

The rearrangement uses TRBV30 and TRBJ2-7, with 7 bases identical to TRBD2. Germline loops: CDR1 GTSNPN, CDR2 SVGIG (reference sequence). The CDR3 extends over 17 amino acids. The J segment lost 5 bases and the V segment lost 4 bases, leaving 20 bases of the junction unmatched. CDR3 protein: CAWTRPRETSSIDEQYF. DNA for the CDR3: TGTGCCTGGACCCGCCCGAGGGAGACTAGCTCGATCGACGAGCAGTACTTC.

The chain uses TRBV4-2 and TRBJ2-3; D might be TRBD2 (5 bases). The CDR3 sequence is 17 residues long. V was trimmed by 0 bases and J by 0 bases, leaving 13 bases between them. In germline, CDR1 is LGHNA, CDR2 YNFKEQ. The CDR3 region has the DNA TGTGCCAGCAGCCAAGACGGAGCGGATGTGAGCACAGATACGCAGTATTTT. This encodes CASSQDGADVSTDTQYF.

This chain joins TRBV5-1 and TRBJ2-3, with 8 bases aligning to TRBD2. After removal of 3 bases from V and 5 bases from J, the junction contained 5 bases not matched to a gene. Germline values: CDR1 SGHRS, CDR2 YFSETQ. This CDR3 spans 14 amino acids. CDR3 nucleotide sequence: TGCGCCAGCAGCTCCTCGGGGGGGGAAGATACGCAGTATTTT. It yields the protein CASSSSGGEDTQYF.

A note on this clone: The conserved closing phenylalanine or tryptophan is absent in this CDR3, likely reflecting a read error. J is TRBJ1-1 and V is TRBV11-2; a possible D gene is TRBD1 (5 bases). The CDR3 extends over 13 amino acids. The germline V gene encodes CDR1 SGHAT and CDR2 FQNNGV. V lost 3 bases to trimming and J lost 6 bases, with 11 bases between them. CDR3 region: CASSLPREPEAFL. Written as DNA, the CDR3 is TGTGCCAGCAGCTTGCCCAGGGAACCTGAAGCTTTCCTT.